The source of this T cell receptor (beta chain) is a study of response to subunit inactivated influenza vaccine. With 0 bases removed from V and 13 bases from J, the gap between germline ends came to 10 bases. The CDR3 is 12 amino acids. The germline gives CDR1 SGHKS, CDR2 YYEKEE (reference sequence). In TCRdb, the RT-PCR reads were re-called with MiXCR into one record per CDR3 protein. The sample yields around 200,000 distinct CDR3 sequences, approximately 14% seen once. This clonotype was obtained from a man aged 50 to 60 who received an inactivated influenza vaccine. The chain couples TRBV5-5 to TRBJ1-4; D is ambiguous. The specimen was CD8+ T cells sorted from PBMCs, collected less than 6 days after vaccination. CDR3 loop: CASSLDSGILFF. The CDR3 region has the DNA TGTGCCAGCAGCTTGGATTCCGGTATACTGTTTTTT.